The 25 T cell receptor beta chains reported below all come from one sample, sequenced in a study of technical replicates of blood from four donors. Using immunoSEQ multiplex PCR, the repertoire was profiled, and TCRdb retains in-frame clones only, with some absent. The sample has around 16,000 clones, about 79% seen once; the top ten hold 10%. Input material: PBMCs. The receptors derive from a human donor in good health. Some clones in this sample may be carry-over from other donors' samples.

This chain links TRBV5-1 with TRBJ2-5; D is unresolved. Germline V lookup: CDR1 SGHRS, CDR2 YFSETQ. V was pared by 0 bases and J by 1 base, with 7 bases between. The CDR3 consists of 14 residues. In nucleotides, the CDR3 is TGCGCCAGCAGCTTGGAAGCACTCCAAGAGACCCAGTACTTC. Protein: CASSLEALQETQYF.

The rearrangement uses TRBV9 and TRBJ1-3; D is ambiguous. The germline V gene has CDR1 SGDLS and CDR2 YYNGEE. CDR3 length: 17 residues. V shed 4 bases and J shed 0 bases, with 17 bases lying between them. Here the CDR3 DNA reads TGTGCCAGCAGCTCAAGACCCACGACTAGCTCTGGAAACACCATATATTTT. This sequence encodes CASSSRPTTSSGNTIYF.

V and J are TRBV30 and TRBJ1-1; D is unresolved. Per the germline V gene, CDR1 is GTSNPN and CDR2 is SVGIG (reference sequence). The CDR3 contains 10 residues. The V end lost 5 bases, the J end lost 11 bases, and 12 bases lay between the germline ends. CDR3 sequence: CAWGPGMAFF. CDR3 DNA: TGTGCCTGGGGACCCGGGATGGCTTTCTTT.

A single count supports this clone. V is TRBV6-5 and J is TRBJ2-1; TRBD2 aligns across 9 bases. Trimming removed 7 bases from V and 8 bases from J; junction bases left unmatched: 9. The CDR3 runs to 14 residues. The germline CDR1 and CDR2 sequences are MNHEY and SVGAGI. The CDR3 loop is CASTPLREGDEQFF. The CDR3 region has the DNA TGTGCCAGCACCCCCCTGCGGGAGGGCGATGAGCAGTTCTTC.

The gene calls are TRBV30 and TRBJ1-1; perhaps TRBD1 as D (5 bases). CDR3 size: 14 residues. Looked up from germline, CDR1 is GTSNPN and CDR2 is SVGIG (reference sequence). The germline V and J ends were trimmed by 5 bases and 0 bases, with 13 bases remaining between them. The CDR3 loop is CAWGGMGVNTEAFF. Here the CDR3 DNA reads TGTGCCTGGGGGGGGATGGGGGTGAACACTGAAGCTTTCTTT. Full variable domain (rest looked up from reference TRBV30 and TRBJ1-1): SQTIHQWPATLVQPVGSPLSLECTVEGTSNPNLYWYRQAAGRGLQLLFYSVGIGQISSEVPQNLSASRPQDRQFILSSKKLLLSDSGFYLCAWGGMGVNTEAFFGQGTRLTVV.

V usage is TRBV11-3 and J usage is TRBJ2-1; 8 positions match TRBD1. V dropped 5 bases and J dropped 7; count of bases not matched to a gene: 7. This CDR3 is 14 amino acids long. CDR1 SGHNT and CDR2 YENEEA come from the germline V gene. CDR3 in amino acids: CASSLSGGRNEQFF. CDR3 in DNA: TGTGCCAGCAGCCTCTCAGGGGGCCGGAATGAGCAGTTCTTC.

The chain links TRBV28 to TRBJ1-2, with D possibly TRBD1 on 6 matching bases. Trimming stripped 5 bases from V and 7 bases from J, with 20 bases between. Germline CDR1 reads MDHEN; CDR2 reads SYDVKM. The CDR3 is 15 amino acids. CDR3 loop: CASSVSNWGQGGYTF. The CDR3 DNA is TGTGCCAGCAGTGTTTCCAATTGGGGGCAGGGTGGCTACACCTTC.

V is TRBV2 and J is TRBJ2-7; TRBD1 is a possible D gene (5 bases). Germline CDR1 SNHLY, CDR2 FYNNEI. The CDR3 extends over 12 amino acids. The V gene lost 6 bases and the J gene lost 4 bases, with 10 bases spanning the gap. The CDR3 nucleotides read TGTGCCAGCAGGGAACAGGTTTACGAGCAGTACTTC. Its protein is CASREQVYEQYF.

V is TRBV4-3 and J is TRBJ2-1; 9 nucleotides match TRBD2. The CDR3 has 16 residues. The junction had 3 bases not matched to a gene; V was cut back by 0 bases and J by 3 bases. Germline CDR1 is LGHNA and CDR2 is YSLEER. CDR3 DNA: TGCGCCAGCAGCCAAGAGCCGACTAGCGGCTACAATGAGCAGTTCTTC. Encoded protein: CASSQEPTSGYNEQFF.

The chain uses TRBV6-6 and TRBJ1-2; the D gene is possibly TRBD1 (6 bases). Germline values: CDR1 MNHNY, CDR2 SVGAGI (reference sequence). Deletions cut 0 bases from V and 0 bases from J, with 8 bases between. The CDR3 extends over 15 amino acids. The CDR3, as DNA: TGTGCCAGCAGTTACTCAGGGGGGGCTAACTATGGCTACACCTTC. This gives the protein CASSYSGGANYGYTF.

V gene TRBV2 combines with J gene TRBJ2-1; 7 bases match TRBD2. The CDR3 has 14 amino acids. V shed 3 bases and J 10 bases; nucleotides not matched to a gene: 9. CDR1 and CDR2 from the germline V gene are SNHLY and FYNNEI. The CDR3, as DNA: TGTGCCAGCAGTGATCGGACACGGGAGGACGAGCAGTTCTTC. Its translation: CASSDRTREDEQFF. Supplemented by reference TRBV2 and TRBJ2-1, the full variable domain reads EPEVTQTPSHQVTQMGQEVILRCVPISNHLYFYWYRQILGQKVEFLVSFYNNEISEKSEIFDDQFSVERPDGSNFTLKIRSTKLEDSAMYFCASSDRTREDEQFFGPGTRLTVL.

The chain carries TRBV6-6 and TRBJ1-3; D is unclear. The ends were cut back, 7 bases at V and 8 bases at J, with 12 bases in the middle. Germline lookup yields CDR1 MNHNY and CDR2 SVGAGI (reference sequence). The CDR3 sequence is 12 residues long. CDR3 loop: CASNSGWDTIYF. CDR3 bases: TGTGCCAGCAACTCCGGGTGGGACACCATATATTTT.

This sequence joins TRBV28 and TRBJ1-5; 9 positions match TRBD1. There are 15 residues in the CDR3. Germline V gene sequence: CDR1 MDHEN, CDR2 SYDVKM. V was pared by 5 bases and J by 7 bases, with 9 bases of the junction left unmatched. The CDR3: CASSPGQGSGQPQHF. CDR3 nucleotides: TGTGCCAGCAGTCCAGGACAGGGGTCGGGCCAGCCCCAGCATTTT. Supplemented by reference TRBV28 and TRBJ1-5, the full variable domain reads DVKVTQSSRYLVKRTGEKVFLECVQDMDHENMFWYRQDPGLGLRLIYFSYDVKMKEKGDIPEGYSVSREKKERFSLILESASTNQTSMYLCASSPGQGSGQPQHFGDGTRLSIL.

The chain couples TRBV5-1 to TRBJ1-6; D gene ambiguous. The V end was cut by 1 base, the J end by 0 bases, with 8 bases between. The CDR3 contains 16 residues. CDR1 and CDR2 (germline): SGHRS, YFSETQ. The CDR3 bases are TGCGCCAGCAGCTTGCGAGGCAGCTCCTATAATTCACCCCTCCACTTT. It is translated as CASSLRGSSYNSPLHF.

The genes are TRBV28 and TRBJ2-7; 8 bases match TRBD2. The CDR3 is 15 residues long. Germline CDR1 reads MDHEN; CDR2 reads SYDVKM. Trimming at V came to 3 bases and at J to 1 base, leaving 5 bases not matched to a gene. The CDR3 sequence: CASSLFSGSSYEQYF. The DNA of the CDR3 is TGTGCCAGCAGTTTGTTCAGCGGGAGTTCCTACGAGCAGTACTTC.

CDR3 nucleotides: TGTGCCAGCAGCTCAGGGGGAGGTGTCGAGGCCCAGTACTTC. Translating gives CASSSGGGVEAQYF. The chain joins TRBV5-4 to TRBJ2-5; tentative D call: TRBD1 (7 bases). Germline V gene lookup returns CDR1 SGHNT and CDR2 YYREEE (reference sequence). There are 14 residues in the CDR3. V shed 3 bases and J shed 9 bases, with 18 bases lying between them.

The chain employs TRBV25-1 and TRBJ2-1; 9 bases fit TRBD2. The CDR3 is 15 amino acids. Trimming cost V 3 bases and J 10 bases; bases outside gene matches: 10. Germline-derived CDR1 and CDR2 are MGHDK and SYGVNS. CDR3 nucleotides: TGTGCCAGCAGTGATCATCAGCGGGAGGTAGGGGAGCAGTTCTTC. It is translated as CASSDHQREVGEQFF.

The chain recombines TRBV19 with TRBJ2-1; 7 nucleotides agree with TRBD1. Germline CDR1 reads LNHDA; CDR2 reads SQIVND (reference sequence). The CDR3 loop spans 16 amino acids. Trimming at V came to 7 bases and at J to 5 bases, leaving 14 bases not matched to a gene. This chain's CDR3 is CASTDPRGQGDNEQFF. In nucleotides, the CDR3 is TGTGCCAGTACCGACCCTAGGGGGCAGGGTGACAATGAGCAGTTCTTC.

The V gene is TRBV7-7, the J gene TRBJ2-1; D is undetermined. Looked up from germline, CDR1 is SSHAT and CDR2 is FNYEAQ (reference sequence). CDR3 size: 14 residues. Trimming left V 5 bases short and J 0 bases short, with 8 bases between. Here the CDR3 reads CASSPSSSYNEQFF. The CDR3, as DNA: TGTGCCAGCAGCCCCTCGAGCTCCTACAATGAGCAGTTCTTC.

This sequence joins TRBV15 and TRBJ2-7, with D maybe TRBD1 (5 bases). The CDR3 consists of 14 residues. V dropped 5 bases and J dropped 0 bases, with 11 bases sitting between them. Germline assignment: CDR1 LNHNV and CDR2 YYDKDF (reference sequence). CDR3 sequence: CATSDSLSSYEQYF. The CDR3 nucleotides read TGTGCCACCAGCGACAGTCTAAGCTCCTACGAGCAGTACTTC.

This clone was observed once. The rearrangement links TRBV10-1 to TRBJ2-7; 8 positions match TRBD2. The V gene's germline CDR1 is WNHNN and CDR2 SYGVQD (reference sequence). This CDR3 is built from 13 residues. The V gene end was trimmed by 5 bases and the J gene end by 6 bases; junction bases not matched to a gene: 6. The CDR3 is CASSRGLEGEQYF. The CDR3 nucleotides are TGCGCCAGCAGTAGGGGACTAGAAGGCGAGCAGTACTTC.

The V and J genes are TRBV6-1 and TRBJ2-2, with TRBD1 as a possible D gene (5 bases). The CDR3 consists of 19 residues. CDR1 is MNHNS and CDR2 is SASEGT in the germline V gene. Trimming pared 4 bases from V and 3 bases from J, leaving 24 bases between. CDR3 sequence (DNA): TGTGCCAGCAGTGGAGGCCTCGGGTGGGGCAGGGATGACACCGGGGAGCTGTTTTTT. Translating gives CASSGGLGWGRDDTGELFF.

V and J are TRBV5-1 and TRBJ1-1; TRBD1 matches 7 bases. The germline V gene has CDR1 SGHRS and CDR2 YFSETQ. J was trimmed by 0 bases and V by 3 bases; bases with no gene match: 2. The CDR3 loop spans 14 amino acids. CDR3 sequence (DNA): TGCGCCAGCAGCTCACAGGGGCTGAACACTGAAGCTTTCTTT. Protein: CASSSQGLNTEAFF.

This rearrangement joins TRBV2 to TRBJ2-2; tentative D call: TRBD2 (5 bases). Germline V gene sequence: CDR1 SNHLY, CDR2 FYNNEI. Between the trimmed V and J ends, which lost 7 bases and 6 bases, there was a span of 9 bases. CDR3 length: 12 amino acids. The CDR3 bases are TGTGCCAGCAATCGGGGAGCCGGGGAGCTGTTTTTT. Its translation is CASNRGAGELFF.

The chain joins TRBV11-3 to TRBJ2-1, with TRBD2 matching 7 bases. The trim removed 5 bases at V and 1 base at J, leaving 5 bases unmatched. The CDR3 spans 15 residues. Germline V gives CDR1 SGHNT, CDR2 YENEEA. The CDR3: CASSPGLGSYNEQFF. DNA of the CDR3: TGTGCCAGCAGCCCAGGACTAGGGTCCTACAATGAGCAGTTCTTC.